A selection of T cell receptor beta chains follows, all from one sample in a study of cytomegalovirus exposure and HLA in healthy donors. The protocol was immunoSEQ multiplex PCR, while the TCRdb copy is restricted to in-frame clones and leaves out a portion. Among roughly 120,000 clones, 55% to 65% were seen once, and the ten largest hold around 9.7%. Sequencing was done on a sample of PBMCs. The source is a woman in her 40s in good health and CMV-seropositive. Each CDR3 is given with its conserved first and last residue. The D gene is left open where the match is weak. Not all rows give a size; the values are once, few, many and, for expanded clones, a class.

clone size | J gene | D gene | V gene | CDR3 DNA | CDR3 protein
- | TRBJ2-2 | TRBD1 | TRBV10-3 | TGTGCCGCACAGGGGCGAGGCACCGGGGAGCTGTTTTTT | CAAQGRGTGELFF
few | TRBJ1-2 | - | TRBV7-9 | TGTGCCAGCAGCAGTGGTTTGGCGGAAGTAATTTATGGCTACACCTTC | CASSSGLAEVIYGYTF
- | TRBJ2-2 | - | TRBV2 | TGTGCCAGCAGTGATCGGTCTAGAGTGTATGCCGGGGAGCTGTTTTTT | CASSDRSRVYAGELFF
- | TRBJ2-2 | TRBD1 | TRBV27 | TGTGCCAGCAGTCTATGGGACAGTCAAGGCGGGGAGCTGTTTTTT | CASSLWDSQGGELFF
- | TRBJ2-1 | - | TRBV27 | TGTGCCAGCGGTTCTGGGCTAGCGTACTCCTACAATGAGCAGTTCTTC | CASGSGLAYSYNEQFF
once | TRBJ2-3 | TRBD2 | TRBV9 | TGTGCCAGCAGCCGAAGCGGGGTCACAGATACGCAGTATTTT | CASSRSGVTDTQYF
- | TRBJ2-1 | - | TRBV7-2 | TGTGCCAGCAGCTTGCTGAGGACAGACTACAATGAGCAGTTCTTC | CASSLLRTDYNEQFF
- | TRBJ2-5 | TRBD1 | TRBV6-6 | TGTGCCAGCAGGAGGGACAGGGGGGGGAGTAGGGAGACCCAGTACTTC | CASRRDRGGSRETQYF
- | TRBJ1-1 | TRBD1 | TRBV6-1 | TGTGCCAGCAGTGAGGAAGGGACAGGGGGCACTGAAGCTTTCTTT | CASSEEGTGGTEAFF
- | TRBJ2-7 | TRBD1 | TRBV7-2 | TGTGCCAGCAGCTCATCGACAGGGTACGAGCAGTACTTC | CASSSSTGYEQYF
- | TRBJ2-5 | TRBD2 | TRBV30 | TGTGCCTGGACCAGAACTAGCGGGAGTTCGGAGACCCAGTACTTC | CAWTRTSGSSETQYF
- | TRBJ2-7 | - | TRBV6-5 | TGTGCCAGCAGTTACATCGGCGAGCAGTACTTC | CASSYIGEQYF
few | TRBJ2-5 | - | TRBV7-9 | TGTGCCAGCAGCTCAACCTATATGTCCGAGACCCAGTACTTC | CASSSTYMSETQYF
few | TRBJ2-3 | - | TRBV10-2 | TGCGCCAGCAGTGAGTCGCAGGGAGGAACAGATACGCAGTATTTT | CASSESQGGTDTQYF